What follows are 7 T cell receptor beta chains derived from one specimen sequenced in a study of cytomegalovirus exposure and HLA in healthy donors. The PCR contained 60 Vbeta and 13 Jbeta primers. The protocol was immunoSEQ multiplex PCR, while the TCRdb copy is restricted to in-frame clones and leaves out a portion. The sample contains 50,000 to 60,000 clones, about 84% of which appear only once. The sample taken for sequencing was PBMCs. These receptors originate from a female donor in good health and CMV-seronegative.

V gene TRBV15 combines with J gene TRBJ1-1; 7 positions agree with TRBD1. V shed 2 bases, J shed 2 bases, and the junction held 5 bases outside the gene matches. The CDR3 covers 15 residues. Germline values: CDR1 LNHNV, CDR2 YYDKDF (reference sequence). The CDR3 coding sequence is TGTGCCACCAGCAGACCACAGGGGTTAAACACTGAAGCTTTCTTT. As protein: CATSRPQGLNTEAFF.

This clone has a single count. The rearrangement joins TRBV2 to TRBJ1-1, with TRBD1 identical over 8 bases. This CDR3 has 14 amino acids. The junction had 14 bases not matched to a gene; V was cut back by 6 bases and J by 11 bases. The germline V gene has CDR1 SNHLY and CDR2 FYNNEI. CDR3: CASSQSSGGFMAFF. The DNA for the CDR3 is TGTGCCAGCAGCCAGAGCTCAGGGGGCTTTATGGCTTTCTTT.

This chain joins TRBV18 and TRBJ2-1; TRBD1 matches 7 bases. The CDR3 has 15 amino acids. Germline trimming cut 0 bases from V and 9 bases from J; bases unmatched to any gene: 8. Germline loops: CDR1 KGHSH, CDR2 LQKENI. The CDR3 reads CASSPPRMTGSEQFF. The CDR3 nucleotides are TGTGCCAGCTCACCACCCCGAATGACAGGGAGTGAGCAGTTCTTC.

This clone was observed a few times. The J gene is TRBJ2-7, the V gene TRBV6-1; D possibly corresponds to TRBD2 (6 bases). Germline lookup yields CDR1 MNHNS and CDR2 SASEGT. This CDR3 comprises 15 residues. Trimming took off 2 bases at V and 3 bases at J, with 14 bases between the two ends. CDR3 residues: CASSESDGSHYEQYF. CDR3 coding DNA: TGTGCCAGCAGTGAATCGGACGGGAGCCACTACGAGCAGTACTTC.

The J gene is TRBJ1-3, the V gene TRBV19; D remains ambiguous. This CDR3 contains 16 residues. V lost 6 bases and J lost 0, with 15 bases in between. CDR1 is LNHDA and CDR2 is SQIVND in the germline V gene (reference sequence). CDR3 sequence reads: CASSYLGIVSGNTIYF. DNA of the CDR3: TGTGCCAGTAGCTATCTCGGGATAGTCTCTGGAAACACCATATATTTT.

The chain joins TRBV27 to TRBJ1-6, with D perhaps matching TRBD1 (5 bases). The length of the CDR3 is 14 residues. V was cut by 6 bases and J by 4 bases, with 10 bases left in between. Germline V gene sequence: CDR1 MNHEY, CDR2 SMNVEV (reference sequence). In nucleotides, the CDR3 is TGTGCCAGCAGACCGGGGGGATATAATTCACCCCTCCACTTT. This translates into CASRPGGYNSPLHF.

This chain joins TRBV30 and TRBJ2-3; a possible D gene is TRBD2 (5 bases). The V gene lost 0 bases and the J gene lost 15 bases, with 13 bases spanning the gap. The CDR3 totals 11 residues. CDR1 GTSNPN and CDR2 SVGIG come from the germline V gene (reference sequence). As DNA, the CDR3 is TGTGCCTGGAGTGTACGAGGGCAGAGTTATTTT. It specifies CAWSVRGQSYF.